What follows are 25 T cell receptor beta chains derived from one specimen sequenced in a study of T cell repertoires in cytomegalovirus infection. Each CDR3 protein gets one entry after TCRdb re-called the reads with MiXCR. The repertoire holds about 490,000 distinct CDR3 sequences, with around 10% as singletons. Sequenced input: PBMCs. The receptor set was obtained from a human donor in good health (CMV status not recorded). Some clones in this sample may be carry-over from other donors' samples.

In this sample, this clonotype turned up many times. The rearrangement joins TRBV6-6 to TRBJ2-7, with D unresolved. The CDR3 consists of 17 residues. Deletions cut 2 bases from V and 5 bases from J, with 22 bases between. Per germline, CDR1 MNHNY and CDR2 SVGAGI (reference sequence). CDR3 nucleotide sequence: TGTGCCAGCAGTTACACATCCCAGACCCGTAAGACCCACGAGCAGTACTTC. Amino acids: CASSYTSQTRKTHEQYF.

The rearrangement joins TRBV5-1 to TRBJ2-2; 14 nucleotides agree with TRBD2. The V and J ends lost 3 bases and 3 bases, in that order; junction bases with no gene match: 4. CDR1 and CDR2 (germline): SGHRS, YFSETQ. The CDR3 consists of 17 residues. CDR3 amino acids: CASSSGLAGAHTGELFF. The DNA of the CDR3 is TGCGCCAGCAGCTCGGGACTAGCGGGAGCCCACACCGGGGAGCTGTTTTTT. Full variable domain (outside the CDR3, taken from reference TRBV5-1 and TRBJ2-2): KAGVTQTPRYLIKTRGQQVTLSCSPISGHRSVSWYQQTPGQGLQFLFEYFSETQRNKGNFPGRFSGRQFSNSRSEMNVSTLELGDSALYLCASSSGLAGAHTGELFFGEGSRLTVL.

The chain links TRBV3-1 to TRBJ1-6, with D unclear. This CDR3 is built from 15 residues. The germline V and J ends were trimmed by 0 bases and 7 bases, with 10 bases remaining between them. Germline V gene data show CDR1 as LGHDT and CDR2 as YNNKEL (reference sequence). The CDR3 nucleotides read TGTGCCAGCAGCCAAGAGCGGGGTCTGAATTCACCCCTCCACTTT. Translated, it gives CASSQERGLNSPLHF.

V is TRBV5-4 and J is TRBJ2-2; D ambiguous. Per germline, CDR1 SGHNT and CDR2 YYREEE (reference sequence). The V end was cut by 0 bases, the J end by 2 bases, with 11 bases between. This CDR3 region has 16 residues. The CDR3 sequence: CASSLGIQGNTGELFF. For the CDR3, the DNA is TGTGCCAGCAGCTTGGGGATACAAGGAAACACCGGGGAGCTGTTTTTT. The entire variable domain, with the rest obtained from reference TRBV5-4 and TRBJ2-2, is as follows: ETGVTQSPTHLIKTRGQQVTLRCSSQSGHNTVSWYQQALGQGPQFIFQYYREEENGRGNFPPRFSGLQFPNYSSELNVNALELDDSALYLCASSLGIQGNTGELFFGEGSRLTVL.

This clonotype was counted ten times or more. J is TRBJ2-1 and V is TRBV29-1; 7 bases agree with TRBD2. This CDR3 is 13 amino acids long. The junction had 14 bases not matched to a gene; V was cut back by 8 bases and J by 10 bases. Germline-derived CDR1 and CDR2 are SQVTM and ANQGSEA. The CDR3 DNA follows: TGCAGCACCTCAAAGGCTAGCGGTGGCGAGCAGTTCTTC. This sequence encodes CSTSKASGGEQFF.

The CDR3 DNA reads TGTGCCAGCAGTGTCTCCGGGACGGTACCATCCTATGTCTATGGCTACACCTTC. It yields the protein CASSVSGTVPSYVYGYTF. The chain carries TRBV2 and TRBJ1-2; D may be TRBD1 (5 bases). Deletions cut 4 bases from V and 4 bases from J, with 25 bases between. CDR1 is SNHLY, CDR2 FYNNEI, per germline. The CDR3 is 18 amino acids.

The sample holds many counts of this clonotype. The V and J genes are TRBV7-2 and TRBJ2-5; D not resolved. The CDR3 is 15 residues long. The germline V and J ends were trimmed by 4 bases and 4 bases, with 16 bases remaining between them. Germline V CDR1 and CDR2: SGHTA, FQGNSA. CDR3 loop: CASSSPGGVRETQYF. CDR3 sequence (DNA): TGTGCCAGCAGCTCACCGGGCGGCGTCCGAGAGACCCAGTACTTC. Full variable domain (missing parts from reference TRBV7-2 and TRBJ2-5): GAGVSQSPSNKVTEKGKDVELRCDPISGHTALYWYRQSLGQGLEFLIYFQGNSAPDKSGLPSDRFSAERTGGSVSTLTIQRTQQEDSAVYLCASSSPGGVRETQYFGPGTRLLVL.

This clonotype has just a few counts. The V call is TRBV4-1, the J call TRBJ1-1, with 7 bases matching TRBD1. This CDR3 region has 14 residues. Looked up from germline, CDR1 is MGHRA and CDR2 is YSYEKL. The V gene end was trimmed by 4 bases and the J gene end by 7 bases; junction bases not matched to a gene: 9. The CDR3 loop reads CASSRGRGMVEAFF. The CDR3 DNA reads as TGCGCCAGCAGCCGGGGCAGGGGGATGGTTGAAGCTTTCTTT.

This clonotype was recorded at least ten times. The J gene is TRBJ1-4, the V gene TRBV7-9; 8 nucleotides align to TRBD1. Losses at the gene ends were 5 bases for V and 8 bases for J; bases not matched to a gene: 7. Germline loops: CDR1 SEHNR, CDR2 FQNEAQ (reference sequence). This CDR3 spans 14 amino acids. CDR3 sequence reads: CASSRGTGREKLFF. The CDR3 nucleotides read TGTGCCAGCAGCCGAGGGACAGGCCGAGAAAAACTGTTTTTT.

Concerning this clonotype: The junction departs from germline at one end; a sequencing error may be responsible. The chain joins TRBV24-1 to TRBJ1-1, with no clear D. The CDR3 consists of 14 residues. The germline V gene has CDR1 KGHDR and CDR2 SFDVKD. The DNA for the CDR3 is TGTACCACCAGTTCGCGACGGGAAGTTATTGAAGCTTTCTTT. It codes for CTTSSRREVIEAFF.

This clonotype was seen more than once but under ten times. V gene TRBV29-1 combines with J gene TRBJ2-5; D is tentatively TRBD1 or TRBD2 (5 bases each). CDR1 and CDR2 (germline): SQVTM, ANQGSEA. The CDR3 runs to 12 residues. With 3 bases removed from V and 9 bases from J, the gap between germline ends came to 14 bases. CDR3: CSVDQRGSAQYF. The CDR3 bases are TGCAGCGTTGATCAGAGGGGCTCGGCCCAGTACTTC.

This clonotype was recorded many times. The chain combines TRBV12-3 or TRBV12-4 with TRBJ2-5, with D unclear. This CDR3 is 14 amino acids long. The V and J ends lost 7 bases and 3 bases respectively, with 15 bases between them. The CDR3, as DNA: TGTGCCAGCACGACATCTAGAATCGAAGAGACCCAGTACTTC. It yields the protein CASTTSRIEETQYF.

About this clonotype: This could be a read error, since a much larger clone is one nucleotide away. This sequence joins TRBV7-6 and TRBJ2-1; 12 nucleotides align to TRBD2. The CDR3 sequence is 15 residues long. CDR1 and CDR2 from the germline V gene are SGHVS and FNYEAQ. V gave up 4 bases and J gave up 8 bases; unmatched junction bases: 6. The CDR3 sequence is CASSWTSGEAHEQFF. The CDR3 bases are TGTGCCAGCAGCTGGACTAGCGGGGAGGCCCATGAGCAGTTCTTC.

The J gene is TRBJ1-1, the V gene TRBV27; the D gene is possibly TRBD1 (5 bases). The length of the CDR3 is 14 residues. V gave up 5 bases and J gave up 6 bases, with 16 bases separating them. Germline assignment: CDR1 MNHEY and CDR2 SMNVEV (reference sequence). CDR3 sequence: CASSPRPGSAEAFF. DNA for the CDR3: TGTGCCAGCAGTCCGAGACCAGGGTCAGCTGAAGCTTTCTTT.

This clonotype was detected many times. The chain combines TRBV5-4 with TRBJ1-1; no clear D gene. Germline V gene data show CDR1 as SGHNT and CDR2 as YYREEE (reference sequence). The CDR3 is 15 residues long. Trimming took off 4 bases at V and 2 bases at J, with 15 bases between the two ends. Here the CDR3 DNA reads TGTGCCAGCAGCCCACTACAGCAAATTAACACTGAAGCTTTCTTT. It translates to CASSPLQQINTEAFF.

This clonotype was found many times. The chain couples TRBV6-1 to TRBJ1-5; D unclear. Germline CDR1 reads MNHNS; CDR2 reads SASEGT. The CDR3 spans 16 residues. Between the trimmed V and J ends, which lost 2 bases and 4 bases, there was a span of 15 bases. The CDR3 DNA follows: TGTGCCAGCAGTGAACTGCGCCTAGACCCGAATCAGCCCCAGCATTTT. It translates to CASSELRLDPNQPQHF.

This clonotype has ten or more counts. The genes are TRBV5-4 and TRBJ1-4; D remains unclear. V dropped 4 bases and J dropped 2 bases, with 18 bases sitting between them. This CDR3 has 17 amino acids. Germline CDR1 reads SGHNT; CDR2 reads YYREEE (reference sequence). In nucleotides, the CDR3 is TGTGCCAGCAGCCCACGGGATGGGAGTCGCACTAATGAAAAACTGTTTTTT. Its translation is CASSPRDGSRTNEKLFF.

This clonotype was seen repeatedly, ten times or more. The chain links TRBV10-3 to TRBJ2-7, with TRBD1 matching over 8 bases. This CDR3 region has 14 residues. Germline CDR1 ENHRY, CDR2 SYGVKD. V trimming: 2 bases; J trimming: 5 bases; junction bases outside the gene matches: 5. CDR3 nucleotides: TGTGCCATCAGTGAGGGACAGGGTGGAAACGAGCAGTACTTC. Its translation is CAISEGQGGNEQYF.

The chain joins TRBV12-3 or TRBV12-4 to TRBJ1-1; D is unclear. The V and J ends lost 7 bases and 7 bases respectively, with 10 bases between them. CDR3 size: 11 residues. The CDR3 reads CASTLMGEAFF. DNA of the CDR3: TGTGCCAGCACCTTGATGGGTGAAGCTTTCTTT.

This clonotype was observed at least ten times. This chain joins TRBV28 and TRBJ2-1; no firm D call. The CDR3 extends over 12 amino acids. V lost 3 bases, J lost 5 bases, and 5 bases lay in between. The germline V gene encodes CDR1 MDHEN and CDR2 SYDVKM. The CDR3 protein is CASSFSHNEQFF. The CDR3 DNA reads TGTGCCAGCAGTTTCTCTCACAATGAGCAGTTCTTC. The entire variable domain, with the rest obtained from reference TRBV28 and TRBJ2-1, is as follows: DVKVTQSSRYLVKRTGEKVFLECVQDMDHENMFWYRQDPGLGLRLIYFSYDVKMKEKGDIPEGYSVSREKKERFSLILESASTNQTSMYLCASSFSHNEQFFGPGTRLTVL.

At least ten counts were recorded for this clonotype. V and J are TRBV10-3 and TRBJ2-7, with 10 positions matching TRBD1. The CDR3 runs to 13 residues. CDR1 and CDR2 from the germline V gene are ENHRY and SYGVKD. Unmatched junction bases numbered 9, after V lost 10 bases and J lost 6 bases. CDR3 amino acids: CATRGTGASEQYF. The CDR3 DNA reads TGTGCCACGCGGGGGACAGGGGCATCCGAGCAGTACTTC.

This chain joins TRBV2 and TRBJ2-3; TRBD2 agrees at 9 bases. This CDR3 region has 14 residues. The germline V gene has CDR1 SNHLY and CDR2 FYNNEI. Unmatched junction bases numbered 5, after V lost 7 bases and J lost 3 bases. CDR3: CASTASGKTDTQYF. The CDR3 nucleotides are TGTGCCAGCACCGCTAGCGGGAAGACAGATACGCAGTATTTT.

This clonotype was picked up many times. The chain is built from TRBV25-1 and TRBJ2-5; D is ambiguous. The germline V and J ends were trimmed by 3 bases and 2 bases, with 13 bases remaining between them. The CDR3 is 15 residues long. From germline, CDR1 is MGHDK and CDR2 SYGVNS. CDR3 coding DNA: TGTGCCAGCAGTGATCCCGGTATATCGCAAGAGACCCAGTACTTC. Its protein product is CASSDPGISQETQYF.

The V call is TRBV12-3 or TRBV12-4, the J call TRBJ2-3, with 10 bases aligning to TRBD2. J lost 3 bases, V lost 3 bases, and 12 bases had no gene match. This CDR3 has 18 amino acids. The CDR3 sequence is CASSFRFLAGGGTDTQYF. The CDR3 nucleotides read TGTGCCAGCAGTTTTCGGTTTTTAGCGGGAGGAGGAACAGATACGCAGTATTTT.

The CDR3: CASSLTTGGGQPQHF. The CDR3 coding sequence is TGTGCCAGCAGCTTAACTACAGGGGGCGGTCAGCCCCAGCATTTT. The V gene is TRBV11-2, the J gene TRBJ1-5; 9 bases line up with TRBD1. CDR1 and CDR2 (germline): SGHAT, FQNNGV. The V gene end was trimmed by 2 bases and the J gene end by 6 bases; junction bases not matched to a gene: 5. The CDR3 is made up of 15 amino acids.